The clone carrying this T cell receptor beta chain appeared once. As yet, its antigen is unknown. TCRdb processed the reads anew with MiXCR; each CDR3 protein has one entry. The sample carries some 920,000 distinct CDR3 sequences, around a third recorded once. The sample originates from a study of T cell repertoires in cytomegalovirus infection. The CDR3 loop spans 15 amino acids. Germline lookup yields CDR1 MNHEY and CDR2 SVGAGI. V lost 0 bases, J lost 1 base, and 9 bases lay in between. This clonotype was obtained from a human donor in good health (CMV status not recorded). Some clones in this sample may be carry-over from other donors' samples. The sample was cultured CD8+ T cells from PBMCs, taken from culture after CMV antigen stimulation. The chain joins TRBV6-5 to TRBJ1-1; D possibly corresponds to TRBD1 (5 bases). CDR3: CASSYSTGTNTEAFF. The DNA of the CDR3 is TGTGCCAGCAGTTACTCGACTGGGACGAACACTGAAGCTTTCTTT.